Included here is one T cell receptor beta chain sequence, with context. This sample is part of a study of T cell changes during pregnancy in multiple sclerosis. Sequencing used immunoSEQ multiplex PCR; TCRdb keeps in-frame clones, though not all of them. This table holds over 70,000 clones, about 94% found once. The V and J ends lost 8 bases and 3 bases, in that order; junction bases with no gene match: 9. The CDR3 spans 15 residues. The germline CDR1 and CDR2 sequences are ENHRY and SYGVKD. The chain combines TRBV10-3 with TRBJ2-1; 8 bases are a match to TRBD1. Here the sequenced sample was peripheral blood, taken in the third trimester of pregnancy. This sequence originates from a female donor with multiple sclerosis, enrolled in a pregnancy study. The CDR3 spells CAIADRGIHYNEQFF. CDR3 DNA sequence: TGTGCCATCGCTGACAGGGGAATCCACTACAATGAGCAGTTCTTC.